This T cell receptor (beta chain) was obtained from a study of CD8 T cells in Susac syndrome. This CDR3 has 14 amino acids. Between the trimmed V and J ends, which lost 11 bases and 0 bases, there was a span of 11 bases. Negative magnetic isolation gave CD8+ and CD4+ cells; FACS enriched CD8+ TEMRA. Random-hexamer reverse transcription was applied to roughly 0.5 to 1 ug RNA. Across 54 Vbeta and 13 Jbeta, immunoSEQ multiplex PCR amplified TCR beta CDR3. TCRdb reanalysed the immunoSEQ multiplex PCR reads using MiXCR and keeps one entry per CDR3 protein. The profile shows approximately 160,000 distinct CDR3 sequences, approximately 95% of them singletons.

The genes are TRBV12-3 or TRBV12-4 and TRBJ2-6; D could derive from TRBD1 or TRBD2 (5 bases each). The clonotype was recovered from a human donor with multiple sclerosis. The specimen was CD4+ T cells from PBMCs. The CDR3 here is CAGGTGSGANVLTF. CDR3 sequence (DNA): TGTGCCGGGGGAACGGGCTCTGGGGCCAACGTCCTGACTTTC.